This T cell receptor (beta chain) originates from a study of CD8 T cells in Susac syndrome. CDR1 is MNHEY and CDR2 is SMNVEV in the germline V gene (reference sequence). There are 14 residues in the CDR3. V was shortened by 2 bases and J by 8 bases, with 12 bases between the two germline ends. With random hexamers, reverse transcription was performed on about 0.5 to 1 ug of RNA. TCRdb re-analysed the immunoSEQ multiplex PCR reads in MiXCR, keeping a single row per CDR3 protein. Among 300,000 to 350,000 distinct CDR3 sequences listed, about 91% were seen once. The sequence was obtained from a human donor with multiple sclerosis. The sequencing sample was made of CD4+ T cells from PBMCs. The chain carries TRBV27 and TRBJ1-4; no clear D. For the CDR3, the DNA is TGTGCCAGCAGTTTAAGGCCATCCCAGGAAAAACTGTTTTTT. This gives the protein CASSLRPSQEKLFF.